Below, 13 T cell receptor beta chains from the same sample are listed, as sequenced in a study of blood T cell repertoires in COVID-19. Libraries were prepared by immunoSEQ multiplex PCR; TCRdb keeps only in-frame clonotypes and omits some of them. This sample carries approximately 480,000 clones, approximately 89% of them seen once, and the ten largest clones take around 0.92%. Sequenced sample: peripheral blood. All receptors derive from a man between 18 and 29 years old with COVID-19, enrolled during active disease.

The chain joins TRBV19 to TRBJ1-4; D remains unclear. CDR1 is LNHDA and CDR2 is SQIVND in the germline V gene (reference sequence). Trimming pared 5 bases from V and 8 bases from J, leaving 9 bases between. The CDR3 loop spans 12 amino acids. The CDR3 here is CASSPSSEKLFF. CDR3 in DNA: TGTGCCAGTAGTCCCTCTTCGGAAAAACTGTTTTTT.

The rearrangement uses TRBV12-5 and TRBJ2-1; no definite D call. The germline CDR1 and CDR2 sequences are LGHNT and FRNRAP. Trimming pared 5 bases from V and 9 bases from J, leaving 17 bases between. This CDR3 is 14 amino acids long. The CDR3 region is CASGPIVRSGEQFF. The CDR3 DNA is TGTGCTAGTGGTCCAATAGTGAGGTCGGGTGAGCAGTTCTTC. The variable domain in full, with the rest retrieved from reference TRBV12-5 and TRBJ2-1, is DARVTQTPRHKVTEMGQEVTMRCQPILGHNTVFWYRQTMMQGLELLAYFRNRAPLDDSGMPKDRFSAEMPDATLATLKIQPSEPRDSAVYFCASGPIVRSGEQFFGPGTRLTVL.

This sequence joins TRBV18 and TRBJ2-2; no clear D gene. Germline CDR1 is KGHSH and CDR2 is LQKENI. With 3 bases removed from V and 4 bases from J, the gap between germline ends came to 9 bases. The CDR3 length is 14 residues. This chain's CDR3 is CASSPDMFTGELFF. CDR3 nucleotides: TGTGCCAGCTCACCTGACATGTTCACCGGGGAGCTGTTTTTT.

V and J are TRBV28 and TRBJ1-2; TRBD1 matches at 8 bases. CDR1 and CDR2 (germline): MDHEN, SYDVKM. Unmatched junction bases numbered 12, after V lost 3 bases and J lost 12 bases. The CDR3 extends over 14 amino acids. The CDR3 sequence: CASSLGSGGAEHTF. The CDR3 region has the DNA TGTGCCAGCAGTTTGGGATCAGGGGGCGCAGAGCACACCTTC.

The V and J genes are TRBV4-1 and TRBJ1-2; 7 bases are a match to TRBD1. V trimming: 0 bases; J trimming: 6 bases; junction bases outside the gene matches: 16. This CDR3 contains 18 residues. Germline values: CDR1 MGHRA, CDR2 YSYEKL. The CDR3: CASSQERGQAVGDNGYTF. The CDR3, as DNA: TGCGCCAGCAGCCAAGAAAGGGGGCAAGCAGTAGGTGACAATGGCTACACCTTC.

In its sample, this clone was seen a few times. The CDR3 region is CASSDTGGNNQPQHF. In DNA, the CDR3 is TGTGCCAGTAGTGATACAGGGGGCAACAATCAGCCCCAGCATTTT. The chain links TRBV19 to TRBJ1-5, with TRBD1 identical over 9 bases. Germline V gene lookup returns CDR1 LNHDA and CDR2 SQIVND (reference sequence). CDR3 length equals 15 residues. The V gene end was trimmed by 5 bases and the J gene end by 3 bases; junction bases not matched to a gene: 5. The variable domain in full, with the rest retrieved from reference TRBV19 and TRBJ1-5, is DGGITQSPKYLFRKEGQNVTLSCEQNLNHDAMYWYRQDPGQGLRLIYYSQIVNDFQKGDIAEGYSVSREKKESFPLTVTSAQKNPTAFYLCASSDTGGNNQPQHFGDGTRLSIL.

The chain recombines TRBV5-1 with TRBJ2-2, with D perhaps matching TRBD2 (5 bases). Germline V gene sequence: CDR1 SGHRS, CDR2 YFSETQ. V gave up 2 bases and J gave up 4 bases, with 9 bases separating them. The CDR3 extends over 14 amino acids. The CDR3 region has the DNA TGCGCCAGCAGCTTCTCGGGAAGCACCGGGGAGCTGTTTTTT. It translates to CASSFSGSTGELFF.

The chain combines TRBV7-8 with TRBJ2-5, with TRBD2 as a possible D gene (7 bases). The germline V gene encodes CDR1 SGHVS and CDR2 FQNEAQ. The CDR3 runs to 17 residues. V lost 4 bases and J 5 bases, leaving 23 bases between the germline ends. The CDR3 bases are TGTGCCAGCAGCTCCCCCCCGGGAGGATCCCAGGGGGAGACCCAGTACTTC. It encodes CASSSPPGGSQGETQYF.

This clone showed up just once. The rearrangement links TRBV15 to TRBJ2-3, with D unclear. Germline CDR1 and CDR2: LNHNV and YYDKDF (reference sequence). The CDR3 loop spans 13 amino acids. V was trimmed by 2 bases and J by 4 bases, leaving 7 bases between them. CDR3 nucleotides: TGTGCCACCAGCAGACTGCGTTCAGATACGCAGTATTTT. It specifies CATSRLRSDTQYF.

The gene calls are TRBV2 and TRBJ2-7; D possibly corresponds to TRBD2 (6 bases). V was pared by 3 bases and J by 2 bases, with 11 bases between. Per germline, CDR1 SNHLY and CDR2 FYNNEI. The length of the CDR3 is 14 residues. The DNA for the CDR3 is TGTGCCAGCAGTGATGGGGGGAGGCCCTACGAGCAGTACTTC. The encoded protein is CASSDGGRPYEQYF.

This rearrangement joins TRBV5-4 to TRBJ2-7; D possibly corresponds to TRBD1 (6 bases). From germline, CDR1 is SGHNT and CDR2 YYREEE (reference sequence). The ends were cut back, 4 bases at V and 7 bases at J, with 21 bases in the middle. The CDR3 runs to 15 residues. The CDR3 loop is CASSETQGVLSEQYF. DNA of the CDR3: TGTGCCAGCAGCGAGACACAGGGTGTCTTATCGGAGCAGTACTTC. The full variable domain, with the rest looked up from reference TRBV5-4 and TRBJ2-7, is ETGVTQSPTHLIKTRGQQVTLRCSSQSGHNTVSWYQQALGQGPQFIFQYYREEENGRGNFPPRFSGLQFPNYSSELNVNALELDDSALYLCASSETQGVLSEQYFGPGTRLTVT.

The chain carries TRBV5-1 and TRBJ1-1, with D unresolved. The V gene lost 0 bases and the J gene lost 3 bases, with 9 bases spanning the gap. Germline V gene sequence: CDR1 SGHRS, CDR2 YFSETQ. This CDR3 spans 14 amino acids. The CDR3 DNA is TGCGCCAGCAGCTTGGCCTTGAGCGACACTGAAGCTTTCTTT. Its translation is CASSLALSDTEAFF.

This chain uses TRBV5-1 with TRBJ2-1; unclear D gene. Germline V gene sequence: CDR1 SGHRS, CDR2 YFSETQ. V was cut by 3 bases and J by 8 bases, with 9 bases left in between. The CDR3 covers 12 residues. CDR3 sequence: CASSSDTHEQFF. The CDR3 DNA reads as TGCGCCAGCAGCTCCGATACACATGAGCAGTTCTTC.